A single sample is the source of the 14 T cell receptor beta chains below, sequenced in a study of T cell repertoires in cytomegalovirus infection. TCRdb re-called the reads through MiXCR, storing one row per CDR3 protein. Found here are hundreds of thousands of distinct CDR3 sequences, approximately 25% of them singletons; the top ten hold roughly 8%. What was sequenced was CD8+ T cells from PBMCs. Receptors were obtained from a human donor in good health (CMV status not recorded). Some clones in this sample may be carry-over from other donors' samples.

This chain uses TRBV7-9 with TRBJ2-5; perhaps TRBD2 as D (6 bases). In germline, CDR1 is SEHNR, CDR2 FQNEAQ (reference sequence). There are 13 residues in the CDR3. V lost 7 bases, J lost 5 bases, and 14 bases lay in between. CDR3 in amino acids: CASTAGGEETQYF. For the CDR3, the DNA is TGTGCCAGCACTGCCGGGGGAGAGGAGACCCAGTACTTC.

This clonotype was seen a handful of times. This chain uses TRBV20-1 with TRBJ2-5, with 7 bases lining up with TRBD1. CDR1 and CDR2 from the germline V gene are DFQATT and SNEGSKA (reference sequence). CDR3 length equals 14 residues. Trimming removed 6 bases from V and 3 bases from J; junction bases left unmatched: 10. The DNA for the CDR3 is TGCAGTGCACGTGGGACAGTGGGAGAAGAGACCCAGTACTTC. Encoded protein: CSARGTVGEETQYF.

Many counts were recorded for this clonotype. The chain links TRBV7-6 to TRBJ2-2; the D is unclear. Trimming removed 2 bases from V and 0 bases from J, with 19 bases in between. This CDR3 has 19 amino acids. Germline CDR1 and CDR2: SGHVS and FNYEAQ. CDR3 in DNA: TGTGCCAGCAGCTTAACACTGAGGCGAGAAAACCCGAACACCGGGGAGCTGTTTTTT. Translating it yields CASSLTLRRENPNTGELFF.

The chain links TRBV14 to TRBJ1-3; no definite D call. The CDR3 has 15 residues. The V gene's germline CDR1 is SGHDN and CDR2 FVKESK. V was cut by 3 bases and J by 0 bases, with 9 bases left in between. CDR3 coding DNA: TGTGCCAGCAGCCACCTTAGGAGCTCTGGAAACACCATATATTTT. Protein sequence: CASSHLRSSGNTIYF. Combining the CDR3 with reference TRBV14 and TRBJ1-3 gives the whole variable domain EAGVTQFPSHSVIEKGQTVTLRCDPISGHDNLYWYRRVMGKEIKFLLHFVKESKQDESGMPNNRFLAERTGGTYSTLKVQPAELEDSGVYFCASSHLRSSGNTIYFGEGSWLTVV.

The V gene is TRBV9, the J gene TRBJ2-1; 7 nucleotides line up with TRBD2. The CDR3 covers 16 residues. CDR1 SGDLS and CDR2 YYNGEE come from the germline V gene. V lost 1 base and J lost 7; bases outside the gene matches: 11. The CDR3 nucleotides are TGTGCCAGCAGCGTATCCTCGGGGGGATACGGAAATGAGCAGTTCTTC. Protein product: CASSVSSGGYGNEQFF.

This clonotype occurred a few times. DNA of the CDR3: TGCGCCAGCAGCCAAGGCCGGGGGGGGGCTTTACCCTACAATGAGCAGTTCTTC. Translating it yields CASSQGRGGALPYNEQFF. This chain connects TRBV4-3 to TRBJ2-1; TRBD2 aligns across 8 bases. CDR3 length equals 18 residues. The trim removed 1 base at V and 2 bases at J, leaving 10 bases unmatched. Germline V gene lookup returns CDR1 LGHNA and CDR2 YSLEER.

This clonotype occurred many times. The chain couples TRBV28 to TRBJ1-3; D not resolved. V was cut by 6 bases and J by 1 base, with 10 bases left in between. Germline loops: CDR1 MDHEN, CDR2 SYDVKM. The CDR3 is 14 residues long. The CDR3 protein is CASSPLNSGNTIYF. The CDR3 DNA reads TGTGCCAGCAGCCCACTAAATTCTGGAAACACCATATATTTT.

This clonotype was seen more than once but under ten times. The chain has TRBV7-9 and TRBJ2-7; a weak D match, TRBD2 (6 bases). Germline loops: CDR1 SEHNR, CDR2 FQNEAQ (reference sequence). The CDR3 has 15 residues. With 1 base removed from V and 2 bases from J, the gap between germline ends came to 12 bases. CDR3 bases: TGTGCCAGCAGCTTAGTTTCCGGGGGTACCTACGAGCAGTACTTC. Protein sequence: CASSLVSGGTYEQYF. Full variable domain (rest looked up from reference TRBV7-9 and TRBJ2-7): DTGVSQNPRHKITKRGQNVTFRCDPISEHNRLYWYRQTLGQGPEFLTYFQNEAQLEKSRLLSDRFSAERPKGSFSTLEIQRTEQGDSAMYLCASSLVSGGTYEQYFGPGTRLTVT.

This clonotype was seen a handful of times. V and J are TRBV11-2 and TRBJ2-4; no definite D call. Trimming shortened V by 5 bases and J by 0 bases, and 11 bases separated the two germline ends. This CDR3 is 15 amino acids long. Per germline, CDR1 SGHAT and CDR2 FQNNGV. For the CDR3, the DNA is TGTGCCAGCAGCCCCAGAAGCCTAGCCAAAAACATTCAGTACTTC. This sequence encodes CASSPRSLAKNIQYF.

Many counts were recorded for this clonotype. The chain has TRBV11-1 and TRBJ2-1; 8 bases match TRBD1. The germline V gene has CDR1 SGHAT and CDR2 FQDESV (reference sequence). The V and J ends lost 4 bases and 4 bases, in that order; junction bases with no gene match: 15. There are 18 residues in the CDR3. CDR3 loop: CASSSTGVDFAGYNEQFF. The CDR3 DNA reads as TGTGCCAGCAGCTCGACAGGGGTCGACTTCGCTGGTTACAATGAGCAGTTCTTC.

The V call is TRBV4-3, the J call TRBJ1-2, with D possibly being TRBD1 (5 bases). The CDR3 sequence is 11 residues long. Trimming removed 4 bases from V and 6 bases from J, with 6 bases in between. Germline V gene data show CDR1 as LGHNA and CDR2 as YSLEER. This chain's CDR3 is CASSRDDGYTF. CDR3 in DNA: TGCGCCAGCAGCCGGGACGATGGCTACACCTTC.

This clonotype was seen a handful of times. The V call is TRBV28, the J call TRBJ1-1, with a weak D call TRBD1 (5 bases). In germline, CDR1 is MDHEN, CDR2 SYDVKM. The ends were cut back, 5 bases at V and 6 bases at J, with 13 bases in the middle. This CDR3 region has 13 residues. For the CDR3, the DNA is TGTGCCAGCAGTCTTGACTTACAGGCTGAAGCTTTCTTT. Translated, it gives CASSLDLQAEAFF.

J is TRBJ2-7 and V is TRBV5-6, with D maybe TRBD2 (5 bases). In germline, CDR1 is SGHDT, CDR2 YYEEEE. The CDR3 loop spans 14 amino acids. The V end was cut by 3 bases, the J end by 4 bases, with 14 bases between. The CDR3 loop is CASSSGAGPYEQYF. Written as DNA, the CDR3 is TGTGCCAGCAGCTCCGGTGCGGGCCCTTACGAGCAGTACTTC. Full variable domain (rest looked up from reference TRBV5-6 and TRBJ2-7): DAGVTQSPTHLIKTRGQQVTLRCSPKSGHDTVSWYQQALGQGPQFIFQYYEEEERQRGNFPDRFSGHQFPNYSSELNVNALLLGDSALYLCASSSGAGPYEQYFGPGTRLTVT.

The rearrangement joins TRBV12-3 or TRBV12-4 to TRBJ2-1; unclear D gene. V shed 4 bases and J shed 1 base, with 17 bases lying between them. This CDR3 comprises 17 residues. The CDR3 loop is CASSSMPIGGSYNEQFF. CDR3 DNA: TGTGCCAGCAGTTCCATGCCTATTGGCGGTTCCTACAATGAGCAGTTCTTC.